The 29 T cell receptor beta chains below come from one sample, sequenced in a study of CD8 T cells in Susac syndrome. With random hexamers, 0.5 to 1 ug RNA was reverse transcribed. Via MiXCR, TCRdb re-called the immunoSEQ multiplex PCR reads, giving one row per CDR3 protein. The repertoire includes roughly 200,000 distinct CDR3 sequences, 95% of them detected once, and approximately 0.08% sits in the top ten. Material for sequencing was CD4+ T cells from PBMCs. Receptors were obtained from a human donor with multiple sclerosis.

The chain couples TRBV30 to TRBJ2-5, with 8 bases identical to TRBD2. V dropped 4 bases and J dropped 4; count of bases not matched to a gene: 11. The CDR3 has 15 amino acids. Germline CDR1 is GTSNPN and CDR2 is SVGIG (reference sequence). The CDR3 DNA sequence: TGTGCCTGGACCCGGGACGGGAGGGCCGGAGAGACCCAGTACTTC. It is translated as CAWTRDGRAGETQYF. The complete variable domain, with remaining parts taken from reference TRBV30 and TRBJ2-5, reads SQTIHQWPATLVQPVGSPLSLECTVEGTSNPNLYWYRQAAGRGLQLLFYSVGIGQISSEVPQNLSASRPQDRQFILSSKKLLLSDSGFYLCAWTRDGRAGETQYFGPGTRLLVL.

This chain uses TRBV6-6 with TRBJ2-7; 9 positions match TRBD1. The J segment lost 1 base and the V segment lost 5 bases, leaving 6 bases of the junction unmatched. The CDR3 spans 15 residues. Germline assignment: CDR1 MNHNY and CDR2 SVGAGI (reference sequence). CDR3 in amino acids: CASSGRDRASYEQYV. CDR3 in DNA: TGTGCCAGCAGTGGACGGGACAGGGCGTCCTACGAGCAGTACGTC.

The chain combines TRBV12-3 or TRBV12-4 with TRBJ2-7, with D perhaps matching TRBD1 or TRBD2 (5 bases each). V lost 7 bases to trimming and J lost 5 bases, with 18 bases between them. This CDR3 spans 14 amino acids. The CDR3: CASNTGTRGHEQYF. CDR3 in DNA: TGTGCCAGCAATACCGGGACCCGCGGCCACGAGCAGTACTTC.

The chain couples TRBV13 to TRBJ1-1; the D gene is possibly TRBD1 (5 bases). Germline-derived CDR1 and CDR2 are PRHDT and FYEKMQ (reference sequence). Trimming removed 1 base from V and 4 bases from J, with 10 bases in between. CDR3 length equals 14 residues. CDR3 DNA: TGTGCCAGCAGCTTAGTGGGCAGGGCCACTGAAGCTTTCTTT. Translating it yields CASSLVGRATEAFF.

V and J are TRBV29-1 and TRBJ1-5, with a tentative D call TRBD1 (6 bases). With 6 bases removed from V and 6 bases from J, the gap between germline ends came to 12 bases. The CDR3 is made up of 12 amino acids. CDR1 and CDR2 from the germline V gene are SQVTM and ANQGSEA. CDR3 residues: CSVSTGSQPQHF. The CDR3 bases are TGCAGCGTATCAACAGGGAGTCAGCCCCAGCATTTT.

The gene calls are TRBV9 and TRBJ2-5; a possible D gene is TRBD2 (6 bases). Germline loops: CDR1 SGDLS, CDR2 YYNGEE. CDR3 length equals 18 residues. V gave up 0 bases and J gave up 2 bases, with 20 bases separating them. CDR3 protein: CASSVGRPGLREQETQYF. The CDR3 DNA reads TGTGCCAGCAGCGTAGGGCGACCGGGACTTCGAGAACAAGAGACCCAGTACTTC.

The rearrangement joins TRBV2 to TRBJ1-5, with no clear D. V lost 7 bases and J 6 bases, leaving 10 bases between the germline ends. In germline, CDR1 is SNHLY, CDR2 FYNNEI. CDR3 length equals 12 residues. CDR3 residues: CASNGLRQPQHF. The CDR3 DNA is TGTGCCAGCAATGGGCTTCGTCAGCCCCAGCATTTT.

This chain joins TRBV7-9 and TRBJ2-5, with TRBD1 as a possible D gene (6 bases). Trimming removed 5 bases at V and 1 base at J, with 14 bases between. The CDR3 length is 15 residues. Germline V gene lookup returns CDR1 SEHNR and CDR2 FQNEAQ (reference sequence). The chain's CDR3 is CASSASPRGQETQYF. The CDR3 bases are TGTGCCAGCAGCGCTTCTCCCAGGGGCCAAGAGACCCAGTACTTC.

For the CDR3, the DNA is TGCGCCAGCACGACAGCTTACCAAGAGACCCAGTACTTC. Its protein is CASTTAYQETQYF. The chain couples TRBV5-1 to TRBJ2-5; maybe TRBD1 (5 bases). The V end lost 6 bases, the J end lost 0 bases, and 9 bases lay between the germline ends. The germline V gene has CDR1 SGHRS and CDR2 YFSETQ. The CDR3 extends over 13 amino acids.

This clonotype was seen a single time. The J gene is TRBJ1-2, the V gene TRBV7-9; D is possibly TRBD1 (6 bases). Germline assignment: CDR1 SEHNR and CDR2 FQNEAQ (reference sequence). The CDR3 spans 16 residues. V gave up 2 bases and J gave up 8 bases, with 21 bases separating them. The CDR3 DNA sequence: TGTGCCAGCAGCTTATCCGCAGGGGCACCGGTCGAGGGCTACACCTTC. Protein: CASSLSAGAPVEGYTF.

CDR3 residues: CSVAQQGKGEAFF. CDR3 coding DNA: TGCAGCGTTGCCCAGCAGGGTAAGGGTGAAGCTTTCTTT. This chain connects TRBV29-1 to TRBJ1-1; tentatively, D is TRBD1 (5 bases). There are 13 residues in the CDR3. Deletions cut 4 bases from V and 7 bases from J, with 16 bases between. Germline CDR1 reads SQVTM; CDR2 reads ANQGSEA.

The chain uses TRBV18 and TRBJ2-5; D not resolved. Germline CDR1 reads KGHSH; CDR2 reads LQKENI. V was shortened by 2 bases and J by 5 bases, with 12 bases between the two germline ends. The CDR3 consists of 14 residues. The CDR3 DNA sequence: TGTGCCAGCTCACCAGGAAGCCCCTATGAGACCCAGTACTTC. Translated, it gives CASSPGSPYETQYF.

V usage is TRBV9 and J usage is TRBJ1-1, with TRBD1 matching over 7 bases. The CDR3 has 16 amino acids. Per the germline V gene, CDR1 is SGDLS and CDR2 is YYNGEE. Unmatched junction bases numbered 6, after V lost 0 bases and J lost 1 base. Here the CDR3 reads CASSVDVGTANTEAFF. In DNA form, the CDR3 reads TGTGCCAGCAGCGTAGATGTGGGGACAGCGAACACTGAAGCTTTCTTT.

This sequence joins TRBV2 and TRBJ2-2, with TRBD2 identical over 8 bases. After removal of 4 bases from V and 1 base from J, the junction contained 5 bases not matched to a gene. This CDR3 is built from 16 residues. The germline V gene has CDR1 SNHLY and CDR2 FYNNEI. The CDR3 reads CASSAPAGGNTGELFF. In nucleotides, the CDR3 is TGTGCCAGCAGTGCACCGGCGGGGGGGAACACCGGGGAGCTGTTTTTT.

This clonotype was observed a single time. This chain uses TRBV7-2 with TRBJ2-1; no reliable D call. CDR3 length equals 15 residues. The V gene's germline CDR1 is SGHTA and CDR2 FQGNSA. Trimming removed 5 bases from V and 3 bases from J, with 14 bases in between. The CDR3 here is CASSPNYDIYNEQFF. Written as DNA, the CDR3 is TGTGCCAGCAGCCCAAACTACGACATCTACAATGAGCAGTTCTTC.

This chain joins TRBV6-5 and TRBJ2-5; D is uncertain. Trimming shortened V by 0 bases and J by 2 bases, and 7 bases separated the two germline ends. The V gene's germline CDR1 is MNHEY and CDR2 SVGAGI. CDR3 length: 14 residues. This chain's CDR3 is CASSYSSSQETQYF. The CDR3 bases are TGTGCCAGCAGTTACTCATCAAGTCAAGAGACCCAGTACTTC.

This clonotype was seen just once. In DNA, the CDR3 is TGTGCCAGCAGCTTACAGGGGGCTGTGGAGACTGAAGCTTTCTTT. Protein product: CASSLQGAVETEAFF. This rearrangement joins TRBV7-3 to TRBJ1-1; 8 positions match TRBD1. Trimming cost V 2 bases and J 5 bases; bases outside gene matches: 7. CDR3 size: 15 residues. Germline CDR1 is SGHTA and CDR2 is FQGTGA.

The chain couples TRBV7-8 to TRBJ1-2; D is perhaps TRBD1 (6 bases). Trimming pared 3 bases from V and 6 bases from J, leaving 8 bases between. This CDR3 is built from 12 residues. CDR1 and CDR2 from the germline V gene are SGHVS and FQNEAQ. CDR3 sequence (DNA): TGTGCCAGCAGCTTGGGGGGCCATGGCTACACCTTC. This codes for CASSLGGHGYTF.

The rearrangement links TRBV30 to TRBJ2-3; the match to TRBD2 covers 7 bases. The junction had 3 bases not matched to a gene; V was cut back by 2 bases and J by 1 base. Germline CDR1 GTSNPN, CDR2 SVGIG (reference sequence). This CDR3 has 14 residues. The CDR3 here is CAWSSGIRTDTQYF. DNA of the CDR3: TGTGCCTGGAGTAGCGGGATACGCACAGATACGCAGTATTTT.

V and J are TRBV2 and TRBJ1-1; D possibly corresponds to TRBD1 (6 bases). Trimming took 5 bases from V and 13 from J, leaving 8 bases between them. The CDR3 has 9 residues. The germline V gene encodes CDR1 SNHLY and CDR2 FYNNEI. Here the CDR3 reads CASSPDSFF. The DNA for the CDR3 is TGTGCCAGCAGTCCGGACAGTTTCTTT.

The chain carries TRBV3-1 and TRBJ2-2; 8 nucleotides match TRBD1. After removal of 6 bases from V and 6 bases from J, the junction contained 9 bases not matched to a gene. CDR3 length equals 15 residues. Germline V gives CDR1 LGHDT, CDR2 YNNKEL (reference sequence). CDR3 nucleotides: TGTGCCAGCAGGGAGCGACAGGGGTATGCCGGGGAGCTGTTTTTT. Translating gives CASRERQGYAGELFF. The full variable domain, rest sourced from reference TRBV3-1 and TRBJ2-2, is DTAVSQTPKYLVTQMGNDKSIKCEQNLGHDTMYWYKQDSKKFLKIMFSYNNKELIINETVPNRFSPKSPDKAHLNLHINSLELGDSAVYFCASRERQGYAGELFFGEGSRLTVL.

The chain recombines TRBV29-1 with TRBJ1-2, with TRBD1 as a possible D gene (6 bases). Germline V CDR1 and CDR2: SQVTM, ANQGSEA. Trimming shortened V by 8 bases and J by 3 bases, and 13 bases separated the two germline ends. The CDR3 is 12 amino acids. CDR3 DNA sequence: TGCAGCATTTGGGGGGGCGACTATGGCTACACCTTC. It is translated as CSIWGGDYGYTF.

V and J are TRBV14 and TRBJ2-5; 8 bases agree with TRBD1. CDR3 size: 15 residues. The V gene end was trimmed by 2 bases and the J gene end by 4 bases; junction bases not matched to a gene: 6. Germline values: CDR1 SGHDN, CDR2 FVKESK. This CDR3 reads CASSQKTGARETQYF. In DNA, the CDR3 is TGTGCCAGCAGCCAAAAGACAGGGGCCAGAGAGACCCAGTACTTC.

The chain couples TRBV18 to TRBJ2-1; tentative D call: TRBD1 (5 bases). Germline V gene data show CDR1 as KGHSH and CDR2 as LQKENI. V was pared by 0 bases and J by 7 bases, with 10 bases between. The CDR3 is made up of 14 amino acids. CDR3 amino acids: CASSPPAGRNEQFF. CDR3 DNA sequence: TGTGCCAGCTCACCACCCGCAGGGCGGAATGAGCAGTTCTTC. Using reference TRBV18 and TRBJ2-1 for the parts outside the CDR3, the full variable domain is NAGVMQNPRHLVRRRGQEARLRCSPMKGHSHVYWYRQLPEEGLKFMVYLQKENIIDESGMPKERFSAEFPKEGPSILRIQQVVRGDSAAYFCASSPPAGRNEQFFGPGTRLTVL.

The V gene is TRBV29-1, the J gene TRBJ1-1, with D possibly TRBD1 on 5 matching bases. V lost 4 bases and J lost 0, with 9 bases in between. Germline V gives CDR1 SQVTM, CDR2 ANQGSEA. This CDR3 spans 13 amino acids. CDR3 DNA sequence: TGCAGCGTTGTGACAGATTTGAACACTGAAGCTTTCTTT. This gives the protein CSVVTDLNTEAFF.

The chain has TRBV7-2 and TRBJ2-1; TRBD2 might be the D (6 bases). The CDR3 sequence is 11 residues long. V dropped 5 bases and J dropped 15 bases, with 14 bases sitting between them. Per germline, CDR1 SGHTA and CDR2 FQGNSA. The chain's CDR3 is CASSPGLSSFF. The CDR3 DNA reads as TGTGCCAGCAGCCCCGGACTATCGTCGTTCTTC.

This rearrangement joins TRBV3-1 to TRBJ1-5; D gene ambiguous. CDR1 is LGHDT, CDR2 YNNKEL, per germline (reference sequence). Trimming cost V 0 bases and J 7 bases, with 13 bases left between them. There are 15 residues in the CDR3. Written as DNA, the CDR3 is TGTGCCAGCAGCCAAGATGCGGACCAATCCCAGCCCCAGCATTTT. Amino acid sequence: CASSQDADQSQPQHF.

The rearrangement uses TRBV5-1 and TRBJ1-5, with TRBD1 identical over 11 bases. With V trimmed by 4 bases and J by 6 bases, 3 bases remained unmatched. The CDR3 has 14 amino acids. Per germline, CDR1 SGHRS and CDR2 YFSETQ. CDR3: CASSLGQGAQPQHF. The CDR3 coding sequence is TGCGCCAGCAGCCTCGGACAGGGGGCTCAGCCCCAGCATTTT.

The J gene is TRBJ2-3, the V gene TRBV5-1, with D perhaps matching TRBD2 (6 bases). CDR1 and CDR2 (germline): SGHRS, YFSETQ. CDR3 length equals 14 residues. V lost 3 bases, J lost 6 bases, and 14 bases lay in between. CDR3 amino acids: CASSSGTVRDTQYF. The DNA of the CDR3 is TGCGCCAGCAGCTCTGGGACTGTACGGGATACGCAGTATTTT.